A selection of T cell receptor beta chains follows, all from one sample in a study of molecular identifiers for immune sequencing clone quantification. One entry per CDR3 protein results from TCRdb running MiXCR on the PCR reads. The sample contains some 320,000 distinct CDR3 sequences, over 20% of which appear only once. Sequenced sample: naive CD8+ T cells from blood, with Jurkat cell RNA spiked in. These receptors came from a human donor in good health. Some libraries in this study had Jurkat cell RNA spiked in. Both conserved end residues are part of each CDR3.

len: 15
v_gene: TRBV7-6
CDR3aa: CASSLGGGSVNEQFF

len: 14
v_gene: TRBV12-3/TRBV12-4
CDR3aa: CASSPTDRQETQYF

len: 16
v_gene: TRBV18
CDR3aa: CASSPPGSGYTDTQYF

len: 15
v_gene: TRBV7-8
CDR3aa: CASSRSGGGVFSLHF

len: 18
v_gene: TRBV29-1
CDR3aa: CSVEGATGGSSGANVLTF

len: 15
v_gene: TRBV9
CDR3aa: CASSSEGRTSETQYF

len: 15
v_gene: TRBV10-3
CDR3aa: CAISEDSGNYSEQFF

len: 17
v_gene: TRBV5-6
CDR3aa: CASSLGKVRTGNTEAFF

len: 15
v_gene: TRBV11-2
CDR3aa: CASSLQDRALDTQYF

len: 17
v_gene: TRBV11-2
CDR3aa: CASSLVPSGGPVDTQYF

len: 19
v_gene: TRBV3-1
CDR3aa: CAGSQGAGTRTFWTGELFF

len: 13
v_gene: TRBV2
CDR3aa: CASRSGVYNEQFF

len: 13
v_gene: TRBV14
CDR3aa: CASSPRGPGELFF

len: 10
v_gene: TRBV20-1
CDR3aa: CSVPGGTAFF

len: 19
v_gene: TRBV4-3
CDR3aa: CASSQEETRFSYSTDTQYF

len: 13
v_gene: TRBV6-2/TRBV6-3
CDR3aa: CASSYGHTGELFF

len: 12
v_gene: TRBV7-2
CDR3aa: CASSAGLPEAFF

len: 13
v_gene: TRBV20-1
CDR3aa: CSARPYSKETQYF

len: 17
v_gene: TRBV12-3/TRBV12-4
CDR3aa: CASSAKRGRAEQWEQYF

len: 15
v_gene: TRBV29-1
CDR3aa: CSVEAEGGRSNEQFF

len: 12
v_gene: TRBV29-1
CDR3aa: CSGTRGVDEQFF

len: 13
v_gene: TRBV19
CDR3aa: CASSTGGEETQYF

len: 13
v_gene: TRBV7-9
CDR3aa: CASSVGSFYEQYF

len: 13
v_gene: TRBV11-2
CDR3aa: CASSLGSRYEQYF

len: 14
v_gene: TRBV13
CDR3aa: CASSLADAKNIQYF

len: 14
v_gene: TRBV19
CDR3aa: CASTTQGAYTEAFF

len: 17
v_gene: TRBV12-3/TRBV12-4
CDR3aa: CASSSFGSTGAPGIQYF

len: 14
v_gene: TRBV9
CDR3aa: CASSVGTARDTQYF

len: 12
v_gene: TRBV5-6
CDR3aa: CASSLDAGMAFF

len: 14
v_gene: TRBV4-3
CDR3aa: CASSQDVGYQPQHF

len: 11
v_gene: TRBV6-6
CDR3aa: CASSNGGEQFF